A selection of T cell receptor beta chains follows, all from one sample in a study of blood T cells in healthy people across ages. MiXCR was run by TCRdb on the 5' RACE reads, yielding one entry per CDR3 protein. The repertoire holds roughly 700,000 distinct CDR3 sequences, with around 48% as singletons. The sequenced sample was blood. These receptors were obtained from a woman aged 60-75 years in good health. The CDR3 runs from the conserved cysteine through the conserved F or W. Fields, in order: clone size, V gene, D gene, J gene, CDR3 length, CDR3 DNA, CDR3 protein. D genes are given only for firm matches. Some rows have no size entry. The others give once, few or many, or a class for an expanded clone.

few,TRBV13,TRBD1,TRBJ2-3,15,TGTGCCAGCAGCCGTCCGGGACAGTCCACAGATACGCAGTATTTT,CASSRPGQSTDTQYF
-,TRBV4-3,-,TRBJ1-1,14,TGCGCCAGCAGCCAAACAGGAAAAAACACTGAAGCTTTCTTT,CASSQTGKNTEAFF
-,TRBV7-8,-,TRBJ2-7,15,TGTGCCAGCAGCTTAGAGCGCGGGGGCGGCTACGAGCAGTACTTC,CASSLERGGGYEQYF
-,TRBV7-9,-,TRBJ2-1,11,TGTGCCAGCAGCCCCCCCGACTATCAGTTCTTC,CASSPPDYQFF
few,TRBV28,-,TRBJ2-1,13,TGTGCCAGCACGGGGGAGCTTAGGCATGAGCAGTTCTTC,CASTGELRHEQFF
-,TRBV7-2,-,TRBJ2-2,14,TGTGCCAGCATCCCCTCGCGGAACACCGGGGAGCTGTTTTTT,CASIPSRNTGELFF
-,TRBV20-1,-,TRBJ1-4,14,TGCAGTGCTAGAGATGGAAGGACTAATGAAAAACTGTTTTTT,CSARDGRTNEKLFF
-,TRBV7-9,-,TRBJ2-7,13,TGTGCCAGCAGCTTTACTAGCAGCTACGAGCAGTACTTC,CASSFTSSYEQYF
-,TRBV9,TRBD1,TRBJ2-5,16,TGTGCCAGCAGCGGGCCCCGGGACAGCCTTCGAAGGGCCCAGTACTTC,CASSGPRDSLRRAQYF
-,TRBV27,-,TRBJ2-7,12,TGTGCCAGCAGTAAGGACATTTACGAGCAGTACTTC,CASSKDIYEQYF
once,TRBV7-6,-,TRBJ2-1,14,TGTGCCAGCAGCCTTGGAGGCCAGGACAATGAGCAGTTCTTC,CASSLGGQDNEQFF
-,TRBV6-2/TRBV6-3,-,TRBJ2-1,14,TGTGCCACTACAACAGAGCACTTTGACAATGAGCAGTTCTTC,CATTTEHFDNEQFF
once,TRBV7-9,-,TRBJ1-4,11,TGTGCCAGCAGCTTATCCGAAAAACTGTTTTTT,CASSLSEKLFF
few,TRBV4-2,-,TRBJ2-7,14,TGTGCCAGCAGCCAAGAAAGGAGATTCTACGAGCAGTACTTC,CASSQERRFYEQYF
few,TRBV20-1,-,TRBJ2-4,13,TGCAGTGCTAGAGAGATAGCCAAAAACATTCAGTACTTC,CSAREIAKNIQYF
-,TRBV15,-,TRBJ1-2,16,TGTGCCACCAGCAGAGGGGGGGGAGGTCTTCTATATGGCTACACCTTC,CATSRGGGGLLYGYTF
-,TRBV20-1,-,TRBJ2-1,14,TGCAGTGCTGGGACACCCAGCTCCTACAATGAGCAGTTCTTC,CSAGTPSSYNEQFF